This T cell receptor (beta chain) was found in a study of cytomegalovirus exposure and HLA in healthy donors. The J segment lost 6 bases and the V segment lost 0 bases, leaving 5 bases of the junction unmatched. The CDR3 runs to 15 residues. Germline CDR1 reads SGHRS; CDR2 reads YFSETQ. With 60 Vbeta and 13 Jbeta primers, the PCR was carried out. Repertoires were generated with immunoSEQ multiplex PCR, while TCRdb's copy carries only in-frame clones and drops some. The sample contains about 220,000 clones, 76% of which appear only once. The sequenced sample consisted of PBMCs. V is TRBV5-1 and J is TRBJ2-1; 8 positions match TRBD2. This receptor was identified in a man aged 18 to 30 in good health and CMV-seronegative. This chain's CDR3 is CASSLELAVGNEQFF. In DNA form, the CDR3 reads TGCGCCAGCAGCTTGGAACTAGCGGTTGGCAATGAGCAGTTCTTC.